This is a list of T cell receptor beta chains from one sample in a study of blood T cell repertoires in COVID-19. The table came from immunoSEQ multiplex PCR; TCRdb's copy has only in-frame clones and leaves some out. Of more than 250,000 clones in the sample, around nine tenths are singletons; the top ten hold about 2.6%. The sequenced sample was PBMCs or T cells enriched from blood (not recorded which). The receptors were gathered from a woman aged 18 to 35 who had recovered from COVID-19. Both conserved end residues are part of each CDR3. The order of the fields is clone size, D gene, CDR3 length, V gene, J gene, CDR3 protein, CDR3 DNA. The D gene is left open where the match is weak. Some rows have no size entry. The others give once, few or many, or a class for an expanded clone.

clone_size: -
d_call: TRBD2
cdr3_length: 16
v_call: TRBV5-1
j_call: TRBJ2-1
cdr3_aa: CASSLPLAGANNEQFF
cdr3_nt: TGCGCCAGCAGCTTGCCTCTAGCGGGAGCTAATAATGAGCAGTTCTTC

clone_size: once
d_call: TRBD1
cdr3_length: 17
v_call: TRBV18
j_call: TRBJ1-2
cdr3_aa: CASSPNTGTGFDYGYTF
cdr3_nt: TGTGCCAGCTCACCGAATACCGGGACAGGGTTTGACTATGGCTACACCTTC

clone_size: -
d_call: -
cdr3_length: 13
v_call: TRBV19
j_call: TRBJ2-7
cdr3_aa: CASSLEGSIEQYF
cdr3_nt: TGTGCCAGTAGTCTCGAGGGTAGCATCGAGCAGTACTTC

clone_size: -
d_call: TRBD1
cdr3_length: 12
v_call: TRBV6-5
j_call: TRBJ2-7
cdr3_aa: CASSRTGVEQYF
cdr3_nt: TGTGCCAGCTCGCGGACAGGGGTCGAGCAGTACTTC

clone_size: few
d_call: -
cdr3_length: 17
v_call: TRBV11-3
j_call: TRBJ1-2
cdr3_aa: CASSLLSASEKTYGYTF
cdr3_nt: TGTGCCAGCAGCTTATTAAGCGCAAGCGAGAAAACCTATGGCTACACCTTC

clone_size: -
d_call: -
cdr3_length: 14
v_call: TRBV19
j_call: TRBJ1-6
cdr3_aa: CASSIEDTNSPLHF
cdr3_nt: TGTGCCAGTAGTATAGAGGACACCAATTCACCCCTCCACTTT

clone_size: few
d_call: -
cdr3_length: 13
v_call: TRBV28
j_call: TRBJ2-7
cdr3_aa: CASRPPGGHEQYF
cdr3_nt: TGTGCCAGCAGACCCCCCGGGGGGCACGAGCAGTACTTC

clone_size: -
d_call: TRBD1
cdr3_length: 13
v_call: TRBV14
j_call: TRBJ2-1
cdr3_aa: CASSPTGGNEQFF
cdr3_nt: TGTGCCAGCAGCCCGACAGGGGGGAATGAGCAGTTCTTC

clone_size: -
d_call: -
cdr3_length: 13
v_call: TRBV6-4
j_call: TRBJ1-2
cdr3_aa: CASSEGSNYGYTF
cdr3_nt: TGTGCCAGCAGTGAGGGCAGCAACTATGGCTACACCTTC

clone_size: -
d_call: -
cdr3_length: 11
v_call: TRBV7-9
j_call: TRBJ2-3
cdr3_aa: CASSFADTQYF
cdr3_nt: TGTGCCAGCAGCTTCGCAGATACGCAGTATTTT

clone_size: -
d_call: -
cdr3_length: 15
v_call: TRBV28
j_call: TRBJ1-4
cdr3_aa: CASSFAATTNEKLFF
cdr3_nt: TGTGCCAGCAGTTTTGCGGCAACAACTAATGAAAAACTGTTTTTT

clone_size: -
d_call: TRBD1
cdr3_length: 14
v_call: TRBV27
j_call: TRBJ2-5
cdr3_aa: CASSFGTGLETQYF
cdr3_nt: TGTGCCAGCAGTTTTGGGACAGGGTTGGAGACCCAGTACTTC

clone_size: -
d_call: -
cdr3_length: 13
v_call: TRBV9
j_call: TRBJ1-6
cdr3_aa: CASSRGANSPLHF
cdr3_nt: TGTGCCAGCAGCCGGGGGGCTAATTCACCCCTCCACTTT

clone_size: -
d_call: TRBD1
cdr3_length: 17
v_call: TRBV28
j_call: TRBJ2-1
cdr3_aa: CASSLWVRDSPLHEQFF
cdr3_nt: TGTGCCAGCAGTTTATGGGTTCGGGACAGTCCACTCCATGAGCAGTTCTTC

clone_size: -
d_call: -
cdr3_length: 18
v_call: TRBV27
j_call: TRBJ2-7
cdr3_aa: CASSLYSRGRGILYEQYF
cdr3_nt: TGTGCCAGCAGTTTATATTCAAGGGGAAGGGGTATCCTCTACGAGCAGTACTTC

clone_size: -
d_call: TRBD1
cdr3_length: 15
v_call: TRBV5-6
j_call: TRBJ2-1
cdr3_aa: CASSFSGTATNEQFF
cdr3_nt: TGTGCCAGCAGCTTCTCCGGGACAGCCACCAATGAGCAGTTCTTC

clone_size: once
d_call: -
cdr3_length: 13
v_call: TRBV12-3/TRBV12-4
j_call: TRBJ1-6
cdr3_aa: CASSLTDNSPLHF
cdr3_nt: TGTGCCAGCAGTTTAACAGATAATTCACCCCTCCACTTT

clone_size: -
d_call: -
cdr3_length: 13
v_call: TRBV6-6
j_call: TRBJ1-2
cdr3_aa: CASSLTENYGYTF
cdr3_nt: TGTGCCAGCAGTTTGACAGAAAACTATGGCTACACCTTC

clone_size: few
d_call: -
cdr3_length: 15
v_call: TRBV7-8
j_call: TRBJ2-5
cdr3_aa: CASSLGAVLGETQYF
cdr3_nt: TGTGCCAGCAGCTTAGGAGCGGTCCTAGGGGAGACCCAGTACTTC

clone_size: -
d_call: TRBD2
cdr3_length: 14
v_call: TRBV4-2
j_call: TRBJ2-5
cdr3_aa: CASSQALAEETQYF
cdr3_nt: TGTGCCAGCAGCCAAGCCCTAGCGGAAGAGACCCAGTACTTC

clone_size: -
d_call: TRBD1
cdr3_length: 14
v_call: TRBV29-1
j_call: TRBJ1-1
cdr3_aa: CSVTLQGARTEAFF
cdr3_nt: TGCAGCGTTACTCTACAGGGGGCAAGGACTGAAGCTTTCTTT

clone_size: -
d_call: -
cdr3_length: 15
v_call: TRBV28
j_call: TRBJ1-5
cdr3_aa: CASRPTEYSNQPQHF
cdr3_nt: TGTGCCAGCAGACCGACAGAGTATAGCAATCAGCCCCAGCATTTT

clone_size: -
d_call: -
cdr3_length: 14
v_call: TRBV9
j_call: TRBJ1-1
cdr3_aa: CASSVDGVNTEAFF
cdr3_nt: TGTGCCAGCAGCGTAGACGGGGTGAACACTGAAGCTTTCTTT

clone_size: -
d_call: TRBD2
cdr3_length: 16
v_call: TRBV7-3
j_call: TRBJ2-7
cdr3_aa: CASSLNPGGPWYEQYF
cdr3_nt: TGTGCCAGCAGCTTAAACCCGGGAGGGCCCTGGTACGAGCAGTACTTC

clone_size: -
d_call: -
cdr3_length: 14
v_call: TRBV18
j_call: TRBJ2-3
cdr3_aa: CASSPRGNTDTQYF
cdr3_nt: TGTGCCAGCTCACCAAGGGGGAACACAGATACGCAGTATTTT

clone_size: -
d_call: TRBD1
cdr3_length: 16
v_call: TRBV2
j_call: TRBJ1-4
cdr3_aa: CASRKEQGAAGEKLFF
cdr3_nt: TGTGCCAGCAGGAAAGAGCAGGGGGCGGCCGGTGAAAAACTGTTTTTT

clone_size: -
d_call: TRBD1
cdr3_length: 17
v_call: TRBV18
j_call: TRBJ1-5
cdr3_aa: CASSPTPPTGGGQPQHF
cdr3_nt: TGTGCCAGCTCACCCACCCCTCCGACAGGGGGCGGTCAGCCCCAGCATTTT

clone_size: -
d_call: TRBD2
cdr3_length: 14
v_call: TRBV5-1
j_call: TRBJ2-7
cdr3_aa: CASSPGGSSYEQYF
cdr3_nt: TGCGCCAGCAGCCCGGGAGGGAGCTCCTACGAGCAGTACTTC

clone_size: -
d_call: TRBD1
cdr3_length: 16
v_call: TRBV7-9
j_call: TRBJ1-1
cdr3_aa: CASRSGQGAMNTEAFF
cdr3_nt: TGTGCCAGCAGAAGCGGGCAGGGGGCCATGAACACTGAAGCTTTCTTT

clone_size: -
d_call: TRBD1
cdr3_length: 14
v_call: TRBV20-1
j_call: TRBJ1-2
cdr3_aa: CSASVWDRVSGYTF
cdr3_nt: TGCAGTGCTAGTGTATGGGACAGGGTGTCCGGCTACACCTTC

clone_size: once
d_call: -
cdr3_length: 14
v_call: TRBV7-8
j_call: TRBJ2-5
cdr3_aa: CASSPRTTQETQYF
cdr3_nt: TGTGCCAGCAGCCCGCGGACTACCCAAGAGACCCAGTACTTC

clone_size: -
d_call: TRBD1
cdr3_length: 17
v_call: TRBV3-1/TRBV3-2
j_call: TRBJ2-6
cdr3_aa: CASSPGPRGLGANVLTF
cdr3_nt: TGTGCCAGCAGCCCCGGACCAAGGGGGCTGGGGGCCAACGTCCTGACTTTC

clone_size: -
d_call: -
cdr3_length: 20
v_call: TRBV5-8
j_call: TRBJ1-6
cdr3_aa: CASSWRSGGGDSSYNSPLHF
cdr3_nt: TGTGCCAGCAGCTGGCGATCCGGCGGCGGAGACAGCTCCTATAATTCACCCCTCCACTTT

clone_size: -
d_call: TRBD1
cdr3_length: 12
v_call: TRBV2
j_call: TRBJ2-7
cdr3_aa: CASRDRVYVQYF
cdr3_nt: TGTGCCAGCAGGGACAGGGTCTATGTGCAGTACTTC

clone_size: -
d_call: TRBD2
cdr3_length: 16
v_call: TRBV7-9
j_call: TRBJ2-5
cdr3_aa: CASSSRTSGGQETQYF
cdr3_nt: TGTGCCAGCAGCTCCCGGACTAGCGGGGGCCAAGAGACCCAGTACTTC

clone_size: -
d_call: TRBD2
cdr3_length: 18
v_call: TRBV7-8
j_call: TRBJ2-3
cdr3_aa: CASSLPRAGGPNTDTQYF
cdr3_nt: TGTGCCAGCAGCCTCCCCAGGGCGGGGGGACCAAACACAGATACGCAGTATTTT

clone_size: -
d_call: -
cdr3_length: 14
v_call: TRBV20-1
j_call: TRBJ1-4
cdr3_aa: CSASVGQGNEKLFF
cdr3_nt: TGCAGTGCTAGTGTGGGGCAGGGCAATGAAAAACTGTTTTTT

clone_size: -
d_call: TRBD1
cdr3_length: 13
v_call: TRBV7-6
j_call: TRBJ1-4
cdr3_aa: CASSLRDSEKLFF
cdr3_nt: TGTGCCAGCAGCCTCCGGGACAGTGAAAAACTGTTTTTT

clone_size: once
d_call: -
cdr3_length: 14
v_call: TRBV7-2
j_call: TRBJ2-3
cdr3_aa: CASSLGGPGDTQYF
cdr3_nt: TGTGCCAGCAGCTTAGGAGGGCCCGGAGATACGCAGTATTTT

clone_size: -
d_call: -
cdr3_length: 16
v_call: TRBV19
j_call: TRBJ1-5
cdr3_aa: CASSIDRWTDNQPQHF
cdr3_nt: TGTGCCAGTAGTATAGATCGGTGGACAGACAATCAGCCCCAGCATTTT

clone_size: -
d_call: -
cdr3_length: 14
v_call: TRBV7-2
j_call: TRBJ2-5
cdr3_aa: CASSLARREETQYF
cdr3_nt: TGTGCCAGCAGCTTAGCGCGCAGGGAAGAGACCCAGTACTTC

clone_size: -
d_call: -
cdr3_length: 14
v_call: TRBV7-3
j_call: TRBJ2-7
cdr3_aa: CASSLLGQGHEQYF
cdr3_nt: TGTGCCAGCAGCTTACTAGGGCAGGGCCACGAGCAGTACTTC

clone_size: -
d_call: -
cdr3_length: 12
v_call: TRBV7-9
j_call: TRBJ2-5
cdr3_aa: CASSFQVETQYF
cdr3_nt: TGTGCCAGCAGCTTCCAGGTAGAGACCCAGTACTTC

clone_size: -
d_call: TRBD1
cdr3_length: 16
v_call: TRBV18
j_call: TRBJ1-3
cdr3_aa: CASSPPTGDPGNTIYF
cdr3_nt: TGTGCCAGCTCACCACCAACAGGGGATCCTGGAAACACCATATATTTT

clone_size: -
d_call: TRBD2
cdr3_length: 19
v_call: TRBV4-1
j_call: TRBJ2-1
cdr3_aa: CASSQGLLAGGTGFNEQFF
cdr3_nt: TGCGCCAGCAGCCAAGGATTACTAGCGGGAGGGACGGGGTTCAATGAGCAGTTCTTC

clone_size: few
d_call: -
cdr3_length: 16
v_call: TRBV5-4
j_call: TRBJ2-7
cdr3_aa: CASSSRRARAVDEQYF
cdr3_nt: TGTGCCAGCAGCTCCCGGAGGGCCAGGGCGGTTGACGAGCAGTACTTC

clone_size: once
d_call: TRBD1
cdr3_length: 14
v_call: TRBV28
j_call: TRBJ1-2
cdr3_aa: CASSSEGTVVGYTF
cdr3_nt: TGTGCCAGCAGTTCCGAGGGGACAGTGGTAGGCTACACCTTC

clone_size: once
d_call: TRBD2
cdr3_length: 17
v_call: TRBV9
j_call: TRBJ2-7
cdr3_aa: CASSVAPSGRAVDEQYF
cdr3_nt: TGTGCCAGCAGCGTAGCACCTAGCGGGAGGGCCGTCGACGAGCAGTACTTC

clone_size: -
d_call: TRBD1
cdr3_length: 15
v_call: TRBV9
j_call: TRBJ1-1
cdr3_aa: CASSFGQGLNTEAFF
cdr3_nt: TGTGCCAGCAGCTTCGGACAGGGACTGAACACTGAAGCTTTCTTT

clone_size: few
d_call: TRBD1
cdr3_length: 14
v_call: TRBV28
j_call: TRBJ1-5
cdr3_aa: CASGTDRGEQPQHF
cdr3_nt: TGTGCCAGCGGAACCGACAGGGGAGAACAGCCCCAGCATTTT

clone_size: -
d_call: -
cdr3_length: 14
v_call: TRBV30
j_call: TRBJ1-2
cdr3_aa: CAWSVLVASRGYTF
cdr3_nt: TGTGCCTGGAGTGTACTAGTGGCATCGCGGGGCTACACCTTC

clone_size: -
d_call: -
cdr3_length: 13
v_call: TRBV7-6
j_call: TRBJ1-6
cdr3_aa: CASSRYRNSPLHF
cdr3_nt: TGTGCCAGCAGCCGGTACAGGAATTCACCCCTCCACTTT

clone_size: -
d_call: TRBD2
cdr3_length: 14
v_call: TRBV5-1
j_call: TRBJ2-5
cdr3_aa: CASSLLAGQETQYF
cdr3_nt: TGCGCCAGCAGCTTGCTAGCGGGACAAGAGACCCAGTACTTC